The present T cell receptor (beta chain) was sequenced within a study of cytomegalovirus exposure and HLA in healthy donors. For the study at large: Of all 360 or so donors who were genotyped, roughly 81% belonged to the Caucasian-associated ancestry cluster. Findings of the study overall: Analysis performed later showed TCR beta chains linked to HLA being more clonally expanded than equally common others.

Trimming stripped 0 bases from V and 5 bases from J, with 11 bases between. The CDR3 has 15 residues. Germline CDR1 is SGHTA and CDR2 is FQGNSA. With 60 Vbeta and 13 Jbeta primers, the PCR was carried out. TCRdb's table, derived via immunoSEQ multiplex PCR, lists solely in-frame clones and lacks some. The data show 90,000 to 110,000 clones, with around four fifths seen just once and roughly 8.2% held by the top ten. On this clone itself: Its antigen is not known.

Healthy people donating bone marrow made up the donors. The sample was PBMCs. This TCR derives from a woman aged 45-65 years in good health and CMV-seropositive. The chain combines TRBV7-2 with TRBJ2-1, with D unclear. DNA of the CDR3: TGTGCCAGCAGCTTAGCCAGCGCCACCCACAATGAGCAGTTCTTC. Protein product: CASSLASATHNEQFF.